The rows below give T cell receptor beta chains drawn from one sample of a study of blood T cell repertoires in COVID-19. Sequencing used immunoSEQ multiplex PCR; TCRdb keeps in-frame clones, though not all of them. The sample yields approximately 60,000 clones, around 76% seen once. Sequencing used peripheral blood. These receptors were obtained from a human donor in a cohort sampled during active COVID-19. Each CDR3 is given without its conserved first and last residue. Each record gives: V gene, J gene, CDR3 protein.

V: TRBV10-3; J: TRBJ2-7; CDR3: AISATGKKSYEQY
V: TRBV18; J: TRBJ2-3; CDR3: ASSPRGGAEDTQY
V: TRBV28; J: TRBJ1-2; CDR3: ASSLLRINYGYT
V: TRBV4-1; J: TRBJ2-2; CDR3: ASSQEATGNTGELF
V: TRBV7-3; J: TRBJ2-5; CDR3: ASSLGTSGSKYQETQY
V: TRBV7-2; J: TRBJ1-5; CDR3: ASSLGGKNQPQH
V: TRBV19; J: TRBJ1-6; CDR3: ASSIQGSDSPLH
V: TRBV7-9; J: TRBJ2-2; CDR3: ASSLLTGGSSGELF
V: TRBV14; J: TRBJ2-7; CDR3: ASSQESTPYEQY
V: TRBV20-1; J: TRBJ2-7; CDR3: SARSVEQY
V: TRBV14; J: TRBJ1-2; CDR3: ASSPNGNYGYT
V: TRBV6-5; J: TRBJ1-1; CDR3: ASSYSPGQGQAF
V: TRBV19; J: TRBJ2-1; CDR3: ASGTGGSYNEQF
V: TRBV9; J: TRBJ1-3; CDR3: ASSVGAGDSGNTIY
V: TRBV28; J: TRBJ1-2; CDR3: ASRATGEDGYT
V: TRBV5-1; J: TRBJ2-1; CDR3: ASSENYNEQF
V: TRBV7-8; J: TRBJ2-1; CDR3: ASSMRTSPHNEQF
V: TRBV27; J: TRBJ1-6; CDR3: ASSPQGDSYNSPLH
V: TRBV2; J: TRBJ1-6; CDR3: ASRVHGQGNNSPLH
V: TRBV30; J: TRBJ1-5; CDR3: AWSNFRGAGNQPQH
V: TRBV19; J: TRBJ2-3; CDR3: ASSGRDRGLADTQY
V: TRBV7-6; J: TRBJ1-3; CDR3: ASSLGTHSSGNTIY
V: TRBV7-9; J: TRBJ2-2; CDR3: ASSGPRAGANTGELF
V: TRBV27; J: TRBJ2-1; CDR3: ASSLYQGAPYNEQF
V: TRBV18; J: TRBJ2-1; CDR3: ASSPRTSGGSGNEQF
V: TRBV5-8; J: TRBJ2-3; CDR3: ASSSLRGAQY
V: TRBV19; J: TRBJ2-1; CDR3: ASSIATSGVLYEQF
V: TRBV6-6; J: TRBJ1-5; CDR3: ASRKDGNNQPQH
V: TRBV19; J: TRBJ1-2; CDR3: ASREGSWVDGYT
V: TRBV5-1; J: TRBJ2-5; CDR3: ASSFQGQETQY
V: TRBV11-2; J: TRBJ2-3; CDR3: ASSSGSLTDTQY
V: TRBV28; J: TRBJ1-2; CDR3: ASSLGGVYGYT